In its sample, the clone carrying this T cell receptor (beta chain) was seen many times. Its antigen remains unidentified. The time point here: blood at routine non-recurrence follow-up after resection. Frozen PBMC, nontumor lung or tumor provided whole RNA, which was sequenced unsorted. This sample stems from a study of spatial heterogeneity in lung cancer. Overall study findings and caveats: In blood, ubiquitous expanded tumor TCRs appeared more at resection than follow-up.

Germline V gene data show CDR1 as MNHNY and CDR2 as SVGAGI (reference sequence). The CDR3 is 15 amino acids. The germline V and J ends were trimmed by 7 bases and 2 bases, with 17 bases remaining between them. MiXCR was run by TCRdb on the 5' RACE reads, yielding one entry per CDR3 protein. There are 35,000 to 55,000 distinct CDR3 sequences in the sample; approximately 22% occur only once, and less than 9.5% lies in the top ten. Sequenced material: PBMCs, taken at follow-up. The chain employs TRBV6-6 and TRBJ2-5, with a tentative D call TRBD2 (5 bases). The TCR sequence derives from a female donor with early-stage non-small cell lung cancer. The CDR3 loop reads CASTLTGTRQETQYF. In DNA, the CDR3 is TGTGCCAGCACCCTAACGGGAACGAGGCAAGAGACCCAGTACTTC.